A single sample is the source of the 6 T cell receptor beta chains below, sequenced in a study of shared clonotypes between healthy human individuals (dated by TCRdb to 2018 to 2020). The library was generated by the immunoSEQ multiplex PCR assay. This immuneACCESS table, as held by TCRdb, lists in-frame sequences with V and J called but not all clones. Of the missing ones, under half trace to an unresolved V gene in checked studies; the others have no known cause. The sample includes about 2.2 million clones, with about 92% observed a single time. The ten largest clonotypes hold roughly 1.7% of the sample. For the CD8 naive samples, CD45RO-negative cells were positively selected for CCR7, yielding a CD45RA+CCR7+ population from which TemRA cells were excluded. The sequenced material came from naive CD8+ T cells from PBMCs. The sample's cell subset or site label is to be understood as: CD45RA+CCR7+. The origin of the receptors is a man younger than 35 in good health. Some clones in this sample may be carry-over from other donors' samples.

This clone was counted between two and nine times. For the CDR3, the DNA is TGCGCCAGCAGTGAGCAAGTGGTTAGGAACACTGAAGCTTTCTTT. Amino acids: CASSEQVVRNTEAFF. V and J are TRBV10-2 and TRBJ1-1; D unclear. The CDR3 loop spans 15 amino acids. Germline CDR1 reads WSHSY; CDR2 reads SAAADI. V lost 2 bases, J lost 1 base, and 11 bases lay in between.

The chain links TRBV15 to TRBJ2-7; D is perhaps TRBD1 (5 bases). The CDR3 length is 14 residues. Germline CDR1 and CDR2: LNHNV and YYDKDF (reference sequence). V gave up 3 bases and J gave up 6 bases, with 15 bases separating them. CDR3 region: CATSRTVIVGEQYF. CDR3 bases: TGTGCCACCAGCAGGACAGTGATAGTGGGCGAGCAGTACTTC.

The rearrangement links TRBV20-1 to TRBJ2-1; D is ambiguous. The CDR3 length is 10 residues. V lost 6 bases and J 10 bases, leaving 10 bases between the germline ends. Germline loops: CDR1 DFQATT, CDR2 SNEGSKA (reference sequence). The chain's CDR3 is CSARLGEQFF. The CDR3, as DNA: TGCAGTGCCAGGCTGGGCGAGCAGTTCTTC.

The chain combines TRBV20-1 with TRBJ2-7, with no clear D. V gave up 7 bases and J gave up 4 bases, with 11 bases separating them. Germline CDR1 reads DFQATT; CDR2 reads SNEGSKA (reference sequence). The length of the CDR3 is 11 residues. The CDR3 DNA follows: TGCAGTGTACGCCCAAAGTACGAGCAGTACTTC. This translates into CSVRPKYEQYF.

This rearrangement joins TRBV27 to TRBJ1-1, with D uncertain. The CDR3 consists of 14 residues. Germline-derived CDR1 and CDR2 are MNHEY and SMNVEV (reference sequence). Trimming removed 4 bases at V and 4 bases at J, with 13 bases between. This CDR3 reads CASSSSPPGTEAFF. The CDR3, as DNA: TGTGCCAGCAGTTCCAGTCCTCCGGGCACTGAAGCTTTCTTT.

This clone came up once. The V call is TRBV14, the J call TRBJ2-7; D is uncertain. CDR1 and CDR2 from the germline V gene are SGHDN and FVKESK. This CDR3 spans 14 amino acids. Trimming took off 6 bases at V and 2 bases at J, with 14 bases between the two ends. The CDR3 nucleotides are TGTGCCAGCAGACCAAATTTTGGGACCTACGAGCAGTACTTC. This gives the protein CASRPNFGTYEQYF.